This paragraph reports one T cell receptor beta chain. The antigen remains undetermined. The PCR contained 60 Vbeta and 13 Jbeta primers. The assay was immunoSEQ multiplex PCR, and TCRdb's table has in-frame clones only and misses some. The data contain 50,000 or so clones, 72% of them singletons. The sample is drawn from a study of cytomegalovirus exposure and HLA in healthy donors. V gave up 5 bases and J gave up 6 bases, with 11 bases separating them. The CDR3 has 12 residues. Per germline, CDR1 GTSNPN and CDR2 SVGIG (reference sequence). Whole-study findings and limits: Rare sequences made up most TCRs, while some public TCRs were found in many donors. A prior analysis recorded that most TCR beta V segments were productive about 87% or about 30% of the time. Reports state that TCR beta sequences accurately predicted most subjects' HLA-A and HLA-B alleles.

Donors in the study were healthy people who gave bone marrow. Sequenced sample: PBMCs. The chain is built from TRBV30 and TRBJ1-5; maybe TRBD1 (5 bases). The TCR sequence derives from a woman aged 45-60 years in good health and CMV-seronegative. This CDR3 is CAWQGLGQPQHF. The DNA of the CDR3 is TGTGCCTGGCAGGGATTGGGTCAGCCCCAGCATTTT.